The 10 T cell receptor beta chains below all came from one sample that was sequenced in a study of shared clonotypes between healthy human individuals (dated by TCRdb to 2019 to 2021). The library was produced with the immunoSEQ multiplex PCR assay. TCRdb provides this immuneACCESS table in a form limited to in-frame rearrangements. Some clones are lacking; in checked studies, under half of them reflect an unresolved V gene, and why the rest are absent is not known. The sample profile shows roughly 500,000 clones; 81% of them were found once. Clones ranked in the top ten supply about 13% of the sample. The sample was PBMCs. Source of these receptors: a woman aged 40 to 50 in good health. Some clones in this sample may be carry-over from other donors' samples.

For the CDR3, the DNA is TGTGCCAGCAGAGACAGGACAGGGGGCGGCACCGGGGAGCTGTTTTTT. It specifies CASRDRTGGGTGELFF. The gene calls are TRBV7-9 and TRBJ2-2; 11 bases agree with TRBD1. Germline V gene sequence: CDR1 SEHNR, CDR2 FQNEAQ (reference sequence). This CDR3 has 16 amino acids. After removal of 6 bases from V and 4 bases from J, the junction contained 7 bases not matched to a gene. Using reference TRBV7-9 and TRBJ2-2 for the parts outside the CDR3, the full variable domain is DTGVSQNPRHKITKRGQNVTFRCDPISEHNRLYWYRQTLGQGPEFLTYFQNEAQLEKSRLLSDRFSAERPKGSFSTLEIQRTEQGDSAMYLCASRDRTGGGTGELFFGEGSRLTVL.

This sequence joins TRBV29-1 and TRBJ1-2; no firm D call. There are 13 residues in the CDR3. Trimming shortened V by 3 bases and J by 8 bases, and 16 bases separated the two germline ends. The V gene's germline CDR1 is SQVTM and CDR2 ANQGSEA. CDR3 nucleotides: TGCAGCGTTGATGTGGGGATTCTTAGGGGCTACACCTTC. Residues: CSVDVGILRGYTF. The entire variable domain, with the rest obtained from reference TRBV29-1 and TRBJ1-2, is as follows: SAVISQKPSRDICQRGTSLTIQCQVDSQVTMMFWYRQQPGQSLTLIATANQGSEATYESGFVIDKFPISRPNLTFSTLTVSNMSPEDSSIYLCSVDVGILRGYTFGSGTRLTVV.

The chain uses TRBV2 and TRBJ1-2, with D perhaps matching TRBD1 (5 bases). Trimming removed 3 bases at V and 7 bases at J, with 12 bases between. The CDR3 is 13 amino acids. Germline-derived CDR1 and CDR2 are SNHLY and FYNNEI. The CDR3 spells CASSDSGYRGYTF. In DNA form, the CDR3 reads TGTGCCAGCAGTGACTCAGGGTATCGTGGCTACACCTTC.

Many counts were recorded for this clone. The chain has TRBV19 and TRBJ2-5, with D unresolved. This CDR3 has 13 amino acids. The V gene lost 4 bases and the J gene lost 1 base, with 7 bases spanning the gap. Germline CDR1 LNHDA, CDR2 SQIVND (reference sequence). CDR3 nucleotides: TGTGCCAGTAGTAGGGCGTTCCAAGAGACCCAGTACTTC. It yields the protein CASSRAFQETQYF.

This clone was recorded at least ten times. The chain joins TRBV30 to TRBJ1-4; possibly TRBD1 for D (6 bases). Trimming removed 6 bases from V and 5 bases from J, with 19 bases in between. The CDR3 runs to 15 residues. Germline CDR1 and CDR2: GTSNPN and SVGIG (reference sequence). The CDR3 nucleotides are TGTGCCTGCAACAGGGAATTTGGGGTGAATGAAAAACTGTTTTTT. Its protein is CACNREFGVNEKLFF.

The count of this clone is one. V is TRBV9 and J is TRBJ2-1; TRBD2 matches 13 bases. From germline, CDR1 is SGDLS and CDR2 YYNGEE. The CDR3 extends over 16 amino acids. J was trimmed by 5 bases and V by 2 bases; bases with no gene match: 4. The DNA of the CDR3 is TGTGCCAGCAGCGTCGGGGGACTAGCGGGGAACAATGAGCAGTTCTTC. This codes for CASSVGGLAGNNEQFF.

V and J are TRBV6-5 and TRBJ1-2, with D perhaps TRBD1 (6 bases). V gave up 7 bases and J gave up 4 bases, with 19 bases separating them. The CDR3 consists of 15 residues. Germline-derived CDR1 and CDR2 are MNHEY and SVGAGI. The CDR3 DNA reads as TGTGCCAGCAAGGCCACTCCGGGACAAACCTATGGCTACACCTTC. Translating gives CASKATPGQTYGYTF.

The chain has TRBV29-1 and TRBJ2-7; TRBD2 might be the D (5 bases). The V end lost 7 bases, the J end lost 6 bases, and 13 bases lay between the germline ends. The CDR3 loop spans 11 amino acids. Germline V gene data show CDR1 as SQVTM and CDR2 as ANQGSEA. CDR3 sequence: CSGQTSSEQYF. The CDR3 coding sequence is TGCAGCGGCCAAACTAGTTCCGAGCAGTACTTC.

The DNA for the CDR3 is TGTGCCAGCAGTCCCCGGGACAGGGGGCGAAATCAGCCCCAGCATTTT. Encoded protein: CASSPRDRGRNQPQHF. The gene calls are TRBV6-6 and TRBJ1-5, with TRBD1 identical over 12 bases. V shed 5 bases, J shed 4 bases, and the junction held 6 bases outside the gene matches. The CDR3 consists of 16 residues. The germline V gene has CDR1 MNHNY and CDR2 SVGAGI (reference sequence).

The chain joins TRBV4-1 to TRBJ2-2, with 9 positions matching TRBD2. The CDR3 extends over 17 amino acids. With 5 bases clipped from V and 0 bases from J, the junction kept 7 bases outside the gene matches. Germline V lookup: CDR1 MGHRA, CDR2 YSYEKL. CDR3: CASSSSSGIANTGELFF. In DNA, the CDR3 is TGCGCCAGCAGCTCTTCTAGCGGGATCGCGAACACCGGGGAGCTGTTTTTT.